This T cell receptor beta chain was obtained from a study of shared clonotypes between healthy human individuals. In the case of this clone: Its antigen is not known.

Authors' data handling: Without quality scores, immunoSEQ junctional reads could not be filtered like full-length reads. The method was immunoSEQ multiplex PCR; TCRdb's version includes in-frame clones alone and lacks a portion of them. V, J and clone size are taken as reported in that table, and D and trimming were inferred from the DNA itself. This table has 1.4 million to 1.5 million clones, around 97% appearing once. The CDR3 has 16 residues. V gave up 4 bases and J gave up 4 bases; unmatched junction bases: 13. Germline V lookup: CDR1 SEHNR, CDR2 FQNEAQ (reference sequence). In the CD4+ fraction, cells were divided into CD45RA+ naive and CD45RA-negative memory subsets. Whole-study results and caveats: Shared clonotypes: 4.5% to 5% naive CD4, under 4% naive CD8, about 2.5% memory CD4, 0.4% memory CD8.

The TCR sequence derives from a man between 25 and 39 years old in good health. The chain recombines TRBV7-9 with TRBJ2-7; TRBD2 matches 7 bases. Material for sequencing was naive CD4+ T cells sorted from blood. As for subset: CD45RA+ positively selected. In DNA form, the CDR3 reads TGTGCCAGCAGCTCTGCTGACTCGCGGGAGAAATACGAGCAGTACTTC. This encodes CASSSADSREKYEQYF.